Listed here are 11 T cell receptor beta chains from one sample, sequenced in a study of preoperative IRX-2 immunotherapy in early breast cancer. Stated treatment: preoperative locoregional IRX-2 cytokine immunotherapy. The data were produced by immunoSEQ multiplex PCR, yet TCRdb's version contains in-frame clones alone and is incomplete. The sample carries roughly 45,000 clones, about 95% recorded once. Sequences were derived from tumor tissue, sampled after IRX-2 immunotherapy. These receptors were collected from a human donor with breast cancer.

The chain recombines TRBV7-6 with TRBJ2-7, with D possibly being TRBD1 or TRBD2 (6 bases each). V was pared by 5 bases and J by 7 bases, with 18 bases between. The CDR3 contains 14 residues. Germline V gives CDR1 SGHVS, CDR2 FNYEAQ. DNA for the CDR3: TGTGCCAGCAGCCCCCGAGGGGGGTTGGAGGAGCAGTACTTC. Protein: CASSPRGGLEEQYF.

The V and J genes are TRBV5-5 and TRBJ2-2; tentative D call: TRBD1 (6 bases). This CDR3 contains 16 residues. Looked up from germline, CDR1 is SGHKS and CDR2 is YYEKEE (reference sequence). V was cut by 2 bases and J by 4 bases, with 15 bases left in between. The CDR3 DNA reads as TGTGCCAGCAGCTTACACCCCCAGGGGTCCACCGGGGAGCTGTTTTTT. Translated: CASSLHPQGSTGELFF.

A single count supports this clone. This chain connects TRBV7-2 to TRBJ2-5, with a tentative D call TRBD1 (6 bases). CDR3 size: 17 residues. Deletions cut 4 bases from V and 5 bases from J, with 23 bases between. From germline, CDR1 is SGHTA and CDR2 FQGNSA. This CDR3 reads CASSSVLGHRQGETQYF. CDR3 sequence (DNA): TGTGCCAGCAGCTCAGTCCTAGGACACCGGCAGGGGGAGACCCAGTACTTC.

This chain links TRBV7-3 with TRBJ2-5; unclear D gene. Germline CDR1 reads SGHTA; CDR2 reads FQGTGA. This CDR3 comprises 13 residues. Trimming left V 5 bases short and J 1 base short, with 8 bases between. The CDR3 DNA is TGTGCCAGCAGCCCTACACCCCAAGAGACCCAGTACTTC. It specifies CASSPTPQETQYF.

This sequence joins TRBV7-3 and TRBJ1-1; 9 bases are a match to TRBD1. J lost 10 bases, V lost 4 bases, and 7 bases had no gene match. Germline lookup yields CDR1 SGHTA and CDR2 FQGTGA. The CDR3 runs to 13 residues. The CDR3, as DNA: TGTGCCAGCAGCTCCACCGGGACAGGGAGAGCTTTCTTT. This encodes CASSSTGTGRAFF.

This clone was detected only once. DNA of the CDR3: TGCGCCAGCAGCCAAATACTAGACACGAACTCCTACGAGCAGTACTTC. Translated: CASSQILDTNSYEQYF. The J gene is TRBJ2-7, the V gene TRBV4-1; perhaps TRBD2 as D (5 bases). V was shortened by 2 bases and J by 0 bases, with 14 bases between the two germline ends. This CDR3 comprises 16 residues. Germline loops: CDR1 MGHRA, CDR2 YSYEKL.

The genes are TRBV11-2 and TRBJ2-1; 11 bases match TRBD1. CDR1 and CDR2 from the germline V gene are SGHAT and FQNNGV. Trimming cost V 0 bases and J 7 bases; bases outside gene matches: 5. CDR3 length: 16 residues. The CDR3 sequence: CASSLDPDRGLNEQFF. The CDR3 DNA sequence: TGTGCCAGCAGCTTAGACCCGGACAGGGGGCTGAATGAGCAGTTCTTC.

This clone was seen a handful of times. The identical CDR3 is also encoded by other nucleotide sequences in the sample. The chain links TRBV18 to TRBJ2-3; D not resolved. The germline V and J ends were trimmed by 1 base and 0 bases, with 8 bases remaining between them. From germline, CDR1 is KGHSH and CDR2 LQKENI. The CDR3 runs to 15 residues. The CDR3 spells CASSPLAGSTDTQYF. In DNA form, the CDR3 reads TGTGCCAGCTCACCACTGGCCGGTAGCACAGATACGCAGTATTTT.

The chain employs TRBV11-2 and TRBJ2-7; perhaps TRBD1 as D (5 bases). Germline CDR1 SGHAT, CDR2 FQNNGV. The V end was cut by 3 bases, the J end by 6 bases, with 12 bases between. This CDR3 is 13 amino acids long. CDR3 sequence (DNA): TGTGCCAGCAGCTTCGTCCAGGGCCCCGAGCAGTACTTC. Encoded protein: CASSFVQGPEQYF.

Written as DNA, the CDR3 is TGTGCCAGCTCACCAAGGACAGGTAGCGGGGGTCCCCAAGAGACCCAGTACTTC. Translation: CASSPRTGSGGPQETQYF. This sequence joins TRBV18 and TRBJ2-5; 9 bases map to TRBD2. After removal of 2 bases from V and 1 base from J, the junction contained 11 bases not matched to a gene. The CDR3 sequence is 18 residues long. The germline CDR1 and CDR2 sequences are KGHSH and LQKENI.

This clone was observed once. The gene calls are TRBV27 and TRBJ1-1; a possible D gene is TRBD1 (6 bases). The V gene lost 5 bases and the J gene lost 1 base, with 11 bases spanning the gap. The CDR3 covers 14 residues. Germline CDR1 is MNHEY and CDR2 is SMNVEV (reference sequence). CDR3 in DNA: TGTGCCAGCAGTCCGTGGACAGAGAACACTGAAGCTTTCTTT. Amino acid sequence: CASSPWTENTEAFF.